The 26 T cell receptor beta chains below all came from one sample that was sequenced in a study of blood T cell repertoires in COVID-19. This table comes from immunoSEQ multiplex PCR, and its TCRdb copy is limited to in-frame clones, with some not included. The profile covers about 480,000 clones, with 88% appearing a single time and roughly 8.5% taken by the ten largest. Source material: PBMCs or T cells enriched from blood (not recorded which). The receptors stem from an older woman who had recovered from COVID-19.

This sequence joins TRBV12-3 or TRBV12-4 and TRBJ2-7; 7 bases line up with TRBD2. This CDR3 has 13 residues. After removal of 7 bases from V and 4 bases from J, the junction contained 7 bases not matched to a gene. The CDR3 DNA is TGTGCCAGCATCCGGTCGGGGGGATACGAGCAGTACGTC. Encoded protein: CASIRSGGYEQYV.

The rearrangement joins TRBV2 to TRBJ1-3; D may be TRBD1 (5 bases). V lost 4 bases and J 2 bases, leaving 12 bases between the germline ends. Germline CDR1 and CDR2: SNHLY and FYNNEI. There are 15 residues in the CDR3. The CDR3 region has the DNA TGTGCCAGCAGTGTACGCGAAGGGGCTGGAAACACCATATATTTT. Translating it yields CASSVREGAGNTIYF. Together with reference TRBV2 and TRBJ1-3, the CDR3 gives the full variable domain: EPEVTQTPSHQVTQMGQEVILRCVPISNHLYFYWYRQILGQKVEFLVSFYNNEISEKSEIFDDQFSVERPDGSNFTLKIRSTKLEDSAMYFCASSVREGAGNTIYFGEGSWLTVV.

The CDR3 sequence is CATKDRQNTEAFF. CDR3 DNA sequence: TGTGCCACCAAAGACAGACAAAACACTGAAGCTTTCTTT. The chain is built from TRBV24-1 and TRBJ1-1; tentatively, D is TRBD1 (5 bases). The germline CDR1 and CDR2 sequences are KGHDR and SFDVKD. V was clipped by 8 bases and J by 2 bases, with 11 bases between them. The CDR3 sequence is 13 residues long.

The rearrangement links TRBV18 to TRBJ2-5; possibly TRBD2 for D (5 bases). V was trimmed by 3 bases and J by 3 bases, leaving 8 bases between them. The germline V gene encodes CDR1 KGHSH and CDR2 LQKENI. The CDR3 is made up of 13 amino acids. The CDR3 reads CASSPGSEETQYF. For the CDR3, the DNA is TGTGCCAGCTCACCTGGGAGCGAAGAGACCCAGTACTTC.

In this sample, this clone turned up once. This chain connects TRBV7-2 to TRBJ1-2, with no clear D. V shed 6 bases and J shed 4 bases, with 15 bases lying between them. Germline CDR1 SGHTA, CDR2 FQGNSA. The CDR3 extends over 14 amino acids. The chain's CDR3 is CASRMGYPAYGYTF. Written as DNA, the CDR3 is TGTGCCAGCAGAATGGGCTATCCCGCCTATGGCTACACCTTC. Drawing the rest from reference TRBV7-2 and TRBJ1-2, the complete variable domain is GAGVSQSPSNKVTEKGKDVELRCDPISGHTALYWYRQSLGQGLEFLIYFQGNSAPDKSGLPSDRFSAERTGGSVSTLTIQRTQQEDSAVYLCASRMGYPAYGYTFGSGTRLTVV.

The chain carries TRBV19 and TRBJ1-1; 9 nucleotides agree with TRBD1. CDR1 and CDR2 (germline): LNHDA, SQIVND (reference sequence). The V and J ends lost 4 bases and 7 bases, in that order; junction bases with no gene match: 7. CDR3 length: 14 residues. The CDR3 DNA follows: TGTGCCAGTAGTACGACAGGGGGTACGGGTGAAGCTTTCTTT. The encoded protein is CASSTTGGTGEAFF.

The chain recombines TRBV4-1 with TRBJ1-1, with D possibly being TRBD1 (6 bases). Germline CDR1 is MGHRA and CDR2 is YSYEKL. Trimming left V 9 bases short and J 2 bases short, with 16 bases between. The CDR3 covers 14 residues. CDR3 residues: CASRGVQGNTEAFF. For the CDR3, the DNA is TGCGCCAGTCGGGGGGTACAGGGAAACACTGAAGCTTTCTTT.

This clone has only a few counts. This chain joins TRBV5-1 and TRBJ1-2, with 7 positions matching TRBD1. Germline loops: CDR1 SGHRS, CDR2 YFSETQ. The V and J ends lost 4 bases and 3 bases, in that order; junction bases with no gene match: 9. The CDR3 sequence is 15 residues long. The CDR3 reads CASSTDRVSDYGYTF. The CDR3 DNA reads TGCGCCAGCAGCACCGACAGGGTCTCGGACTATGGCTACACCTTC.

About this clone itself: The sample carries other DNA sequences with the same CDR3. This chain joins TRBV6-6 and TRBJ2-7, with D possibly TRBD1 on 6 matching bases. The V end lost 2 bases, the J end lost 3 bases, and 8 bases lay between the germline ends. CDR1 is MNHNY, CDR2 SVGAGI, per germline (reference sequence). The CDR3 runs to 13 residues. CDR3: CASSYLQGYEQYV. Written as DNA, the CDR3 is TGTGCCAGCAGTTACCTACAGGGCTACGAGCAGTACGTC.

The CDR3 DNA is TGTGCCAGCAGCTTAGGGGCAGGGGCCTACGAGCAGTACTTC. It translates to CASSLGAGAYEQYF. The J gene is TRBJ2-7, the V gene TRBV13, with D maybe TRBD1 (6 bases). Germline CDR1 is PRHDT and CDR2 is FYEKMQ (reference sequence). Trimming removed 0 bases at V and 2 bases at J, with 8 bases between. CDR3 length: 14 amino acids. Complete variable domain (other parts from reference TRBV13 and TRBJ2-7): AAGVIQSPRHLIKEKRETATLKCYPIPRHDTVYWYQQGPGQDPQFLISFYEKMQSDKGSIPDRFSAQQFSDYHSELNMSSLELGDSALYFCASSLGAGAYEQYFGPGTRLTVT.

About this clone itself: Other DNA sequences in this specimen translate into the identical CDR3. The CDR3 loop is CASSIEGGTSNQPQHF. The CDR3 nucleotides are TGTGCCAGTAGTATAGAGGGGGGGACGAGCAATCAGCCCCAGCATTTT. This chain uses TRBV19 with TRBJ1-5; TRBD1 is a possible D gene (5 bases). Germline-derived CDR1 and CDR2 are LNHDA and SQIVND (reference sequence). The CDR3 sequence is 16 residues long. V lost 0 bases and J 1 base, leaving 10 bases between the germline ends. Full variable domain (remainder filled in from reference TRBV19 and TRBJ1-5): DGGITQSPKYLFRKEGQNVTLSCEQNLNHDAMYWYRQDPGQGLRLIYYSQIVNDFQKGDIAEGYSVSREKKESFPLTVTSAQKNPTAFYLCASSIEGGTSNQPQHFGDGTRLSIL.

This clone was counted between two and nine times. The sample holds other DNA sequences that translate to the same CDR3. The rearrangement links TRBV30 to TRBJ2-5, with 8 positions matching TRBD2. Germline V gives CDR1 GTSNPN, CDR2 SVGIG (reference sequence). CDR3 length: 15 residues. Trimming at V came to 0 bases and at J to 4 bases, leaving 7 bases not matched to a gene. The CDR3 coding sequence is TGTGCCTGGAGTGTACAGGCGGGGGGTTCAGAGACCCAGTACTTC. Translation gives CAWSVQAGGSETQYF. Combining the CDR3 with reference TRBV30 and TRBJ2-5 gives the whole variable domain SQTIHQWPATLVQPVGSPLSLECTVEGTSNPNLYWYRQAAGRGLQLLFYSVGIGQISSEVPQNLSASRPQDRQFILSSKKLLLSDSGFYLCAWSVQAGGSETQYFGPGTRLLVL.

CDR3 residues: CASSQGQGASGYTF. The CDR3 coding sequence is TGTGCCAGTAGCCAAGGACAGGGGGCGAGTGGCTACACCTTC. The V call is TRBV19, the J call TRBJ1-2; 11 positions agree with TRBD1. The CDR3 is 14 residues long. The J segment lost 7 bases and the V segment lost 6 bases, leaving 7 bases of the junction unmatched. In germline, CDR1 is LNHDA, CDR2 SQIVND (reference sequence).

The V gene is TRBV6-6, the J gene TRBJ2-1; 8 bases are a match to TRBD2. V gave up 7 bases and J gave up 0 bases; unmatched junction bases: 5. Per the germline V gene, CDR1 is MNHNY and CDR2 is SVGAGI (reference sequence). CDR3 size: 15 residues. CDR3 sequence reads: CASTIAGPSYNEQFF. Written as DNA, the CDR3 is TGTGCCAGCACAATAGCGGGGCCCTCCTACAATGAGCAGTTCTTC.

This clone was counted once. The chain couples TRBV6-1 to TRBJ2-7, with 8 bases aligning to TRBD1. V shed 1 base, J shed 3 bases, and the junction held 2 bases outside the gene matches. The CDR3 runs 14 residues. Germline V gene sequence: CDR1 MNHNS, CDR2 SASEGT. In DNA form, the CDR3 reads TGTGCCAGCAGTGAAGGGACAGGGATCTACGAGCAGTACGTC. Protein sequence: CASSEGTGIYEQYV.

The chain combines TRBV7-2 with TRBJ1-5; D uncertain. This CDR3 spans 13 amino acids. The germline V gene has CDR1 SGHTA and CDR2 FQGNSA. Trimming removed 0 bases at V and 3 bases at J, with 3 bases between. The CDR3 loop is CASSLAHNQPQHF. The DNA for the CDR3 is TGTGCCAGCAGCTTAGCTCACAATCAGCCCCAGCATTTT.

The chain links TRBV11-2 to TRBJ2-7; 9 bases fit TRBD1. This CDR3 is built from 15 residues. Germline V gene lookup returns CDR1 SGHAT and CDR2 FQNNGV. The V gene end was trimmed by 5 bases and the J gene end by 4 bases; junction bases not matched to a gene: 9. The CDR3 loop reads CASSPGTGISYEQYF. DNA for the CDR3: TGTGCCAGCAGCCCCGGGACAGGGATATCGTACGAGCAGTACTTC. The variable domain in full, completed from reference TRBV11-2 and TRBJ2-7, reads EAGVAQSPRYKIIEKRQSVAFWCNPISGHATLYWYQQILGQGPKLLIQFQNNGVVDDSQLPKDRFSAERLKGVDSTLKIQPAKLEDSAVYLCASSPGTGISYEQYFGPGTRLTVT.

This chain uses TRBV2 with TRBJ2-1; D is undetermined. V lost 2 bases and J 6 bases, leaving 17 bases between the germline ends. This CDR3 contains 16 residues. Germline V lookup: CDR1 SNHLY, CDR2 FYNNEI. The CDR3 bases are TGTGCCAGCAGTGAACTGAGCACCCTCGGGTCCAATGAGCAGTTCTTC. This codes for CASSELSTLGSNEQFF.

The rearrangement links TRBV6-5 to TRBJ2-7; 12 bases fit TRBD2. Germline-derived CDR1 and CDR2 are MNHEY and SVGAGI. This CDR3 is 14 amino acids long. The V segment lost 5 bases and the J segment 3 bases; nucleotides outside the gene matches: 2. Here the CDR3 DNA reads TGTGCCAGCAGTCAACTAGCGGGGGGCTACGAGCAGTACGTC. Its protein product is CASSQLAGGYEQYV.

The CDR3 region is CASSKSAKGVTGSPLHF. The CDR3 nucleotides are TGTGCCAGCAGCAAATCGGCAAAGGGGGTAACCGGTTCACCCCTCCACTTT. V and J are TRBV21-1 and TRBJ1-6; TRBD1, the table's D call, was not compared with the DNA. TRBV21-1 is classified as a pseudogene. The CDR3 sequence is 17 residues long.

V gene TRBV9 combines with J gene TRBJ1-2; no definite D call. Between the trimmed V and J ends, which lost 0 bases and 7 bases, there was a span of 13 bases. The CDR3 length is 14 residues. CDR1 and CDR2 from the germline V gene are SGDLS and YYNGEE. The CDR3 coding sequence is TGTGCCAGCAGCGTAGGAGGGCTGGCTGGTGGCTACACCTTC. Its protein is CASSVGGLAGGYTF.

The chain combines TRBV7-8 with TRBJ2-7; possible D gene TRBD1, 5 bases. CDR1 and CDR2 from the germline V gene are SGHVS and FQNEAQ. The CDR3 has 15 residues. V lost 5 bases to trimming and J lost 6 bases, with 20 bases between them. The CDR3 region is CASSPLRTRNGEQYV. CDR3 in DNA: TGTGCCAGCAGCCCACTACGGACAAGGAATGGCGAGCAGTACGTC.

The rearrangement joins TRBV5-1 to TRBJ2-6; tentative D call: TRBD1 (5 bases). The CDR3 is made up of 16 amino acids. Per the germline V gene, CDR1 is SGHRS and CDR2 is YFSETQ. The V gene lost 0 bases and the J gene lost 3 bases, with 10 bases spanning the gap. In DNA, the CDR3 is TGCGCCAGCAGCTTGGCAGCAGGGTATGGGGCCAACGTCCTGACTTTC. Translation: CASSLAAGYGANVLTF.

This sequence joins TRBV20-1 and TRBJ1-4; 9 bases map to TRBD1. The CDR3 has 11 residues. Germline V gives CDR1 DFQATT, CDR2 SNEGSKA (reference sequence). CDR3 protein: CVTGGKEKLFF. The CDR3 DNA reads TGCGTTACAGGGGGCAAAGAAAAACTGTTTTTT.

CDR3 DNA sequence: TGTGCCAGCAGCTTCCCGACCTCTAGCGGGGGGGCCGGGGAGACCCAGTACTTC. Protein sequence: CASSFPTSSGGAGETQYF. The chain joins TRBV5-6 to TRBJ2-5; 12 bases agree with TRBD2. The CDR3 has 18 amino acids. Trimming took 2 bases from V and 5 from J; bases not matched to a gene: 13. Germline values: CDR1 SGHDT, CDR2 YYEEEE.

The gene calls are TRBV6-5 and TRBJ1-2; D is unresolved. Germline values: CDR1 MNHEY, CDR2 SVGAGI. Trimming shortened V by 5 bases and J by 4 bases, and 11 bases separated the two germline ends. The CDR3 extends over 13 amino acids. The CDR3 DNA is TGTGCCAGCAGTCCGGGAAGCCCCTATGGCTACACCTTC. Translating it yields CASSPGSPYGYTF.